This note documents a single T cell receptor (beta chain) sequence. This sample stems from a study of blood T cell repertoires in COVID-19. The length of the CDR3 is 17 residues. V shed 0 bases and J 3 bases; nucleotides not matched to a gene: 8. Per the germline V gene, CDR1 is SGDLS and CDR2 is YYNGEE. The authors' processing: Using reference gene primer amplification, nucleated cell counts were estimated. The repertoire was sequenced with immunoSEQ multiplex PCR; TCRdb's copy has only in-frame clones and lacks some. V and J calls and clone size are given by that table; D and trimming were obtained from the DNA. Among about 94,000 clones, about 87% were seen once, and the ten largest hold approximately 7%.

This TCR came from a human donor with acute or convalescent COVID-19. The donor label of this sample is uncertain. The V call is TRBV9, the J call TRBJ2-7; TRBD2 matches at 11 bases. What was sequenced was peripheral blood. The CDR3 loop is CASSVGPSTSGVYEQYF. The CDR3 DNA reads TGTGCCAGCAGCGTAGGCCCTTCGACTAGCGGGGTCTACGAGCAGTACTTC.